Below, one TCR beta chain is given with its context. Its antigen is unknown. Measured with immunoSEQ multiplex PCR; TCRdb has only the in-frame clones, and not every one. The data show about 130,000 clones, more than 80% seen once. The CDR3 runs to 17 residues. Germline V gene data show CDR1 as SGHRS and CDR2 as YFSETQ. V was clipped by 0 bases and J by 2 bases, with 17 bases between them. These data belong to a study of T cell responses to AZD1222 COVID-19 vaccine. Overall study findings and caveats: Vaccine-associated CD4 TCRs ranged over spike, dominating at 160-218 and 743-854. Rises in breadth and depth of Spike-specific TCRs came after two AZD1222 doses.

The clonotype comes from an adult in good health. The source material was peripheral blood, sampled on day 0 of AZD1222 vaccination. The chain combines TRBV5-1 with TRBJ2-5, with D tentatively TRBD1 (5 bases). DNA of the CDR3: TGCGCCAGCAGCTTGGGGCAGGGAAAAACCTATCAAGAGACCCAGTACTTC. Translation gives CASSLGQGKTYQETQYF.